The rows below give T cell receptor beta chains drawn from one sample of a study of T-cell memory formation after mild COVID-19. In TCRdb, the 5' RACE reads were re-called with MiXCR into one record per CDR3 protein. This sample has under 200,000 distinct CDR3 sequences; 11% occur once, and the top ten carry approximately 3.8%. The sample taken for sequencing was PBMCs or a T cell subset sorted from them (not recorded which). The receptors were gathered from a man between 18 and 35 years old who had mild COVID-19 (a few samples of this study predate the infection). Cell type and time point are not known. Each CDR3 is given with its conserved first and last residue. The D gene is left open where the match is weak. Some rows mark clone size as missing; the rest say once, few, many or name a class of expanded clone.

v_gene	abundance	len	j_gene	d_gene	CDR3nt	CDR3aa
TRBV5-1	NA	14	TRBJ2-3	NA	TGCGCCAGCCGCGATACCAGCGGCACAGATACGCAGTATTTT	CASRDTSGTDTQYF
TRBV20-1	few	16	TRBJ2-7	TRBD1	TGCAGTGCTAGAGGAAGCCGGGGACAGGGATCGGGCGAGCAGTACTTC	CSARGSRGQGSGEQYF
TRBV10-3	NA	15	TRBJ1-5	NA	TGTGCCATCAGTGCGGACCGAGATAGCAATCAGCCCCAGCATTTT	CAISADRDSNQPQHF
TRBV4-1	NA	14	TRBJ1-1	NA	TGCGCCAGCAGCCAACCGACAGCCCGGACTGAAGCTTTCTTT	CASSQPTARTEAFF
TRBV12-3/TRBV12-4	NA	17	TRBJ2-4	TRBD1	TGTGCCAGCAGTTTAGCGCAGACAGGGGTAGCCAAAAACATTCAGTACTTC	CASSLAQTGVAKNIQYF
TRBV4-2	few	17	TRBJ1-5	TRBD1	TGTGCCAGCAGCCCCCCGGGACAGGGTTACGGCAATCAGCCCCAGCATTTT	CASSPPGQGYGNQPQHF
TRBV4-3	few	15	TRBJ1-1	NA	TGCGCCAGCAGCCAAGTAGGGCAGCAGAACACTGAAGCTTTCTTT	CASSQVGQQNTEAFF
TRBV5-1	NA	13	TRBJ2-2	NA	TGCGCCAGCAGCTCCCATACGGCCGGGGAGCTGTTTTTT	CASSSHTAGELFF
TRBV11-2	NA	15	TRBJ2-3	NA	TGTGCCAGCAGCTTCCCTCTTCGTGGCACAGATACGCAGTATTTT	CASSFPLRGTDTQYF
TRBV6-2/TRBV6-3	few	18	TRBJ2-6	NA	TGTGCCAGCAGTTCCATGACAGGGAGGAGCTCTGGGGCCAACGTCCTGACTTTC	CASSSMTGRSSGANVLTF
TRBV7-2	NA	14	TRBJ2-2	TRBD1	TGTGCCAGTTTACAGGGGGCTAGCACCGGGGAGCTGTTTTTT	CASLQGASTGELFF
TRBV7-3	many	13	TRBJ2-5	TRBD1	TGTGCCAGCAGCCAGGGACAGCAAGAGACCCAGTACTTC	CASSQGQQETQYF
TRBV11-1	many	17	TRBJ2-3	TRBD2	TGTGCCAGCAGCTTCTCACTAGCGGGGGGAACCGGAGATACGCAGTATTTT	CASSFSLAGGTGDTQYF
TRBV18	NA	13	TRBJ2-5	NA	TGTGCCAGCTCATCTAGCGACGGCGAGACCCAGTACTTC	CASSSSDGETQYF
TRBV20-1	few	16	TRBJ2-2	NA	TGCAGTGCTAGAGACCCCAGGGGGGGGAACACCGGGGAGCTGTTTTTT	CSARDPRGGNTGELFF
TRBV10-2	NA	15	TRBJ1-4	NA	TGCGCCAGCGCGGGAAATGATGTCGCGACAGAAAAACTGTTTTTT	CASAGNDVATEKLFF
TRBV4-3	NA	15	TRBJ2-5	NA	TGCGCCAGCAGCCAAGTAAGCCGGATTGGGACGACCCAGTACTTC	CASSQVSRIGTTQYF
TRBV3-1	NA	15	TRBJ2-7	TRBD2	TGTGCCAGCAGCCTCCAGGGTAGCGGGGTAGGCGAGCAGTACTTC	CASSLQGSGVGEQYF
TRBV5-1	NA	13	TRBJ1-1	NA	TGCGACAGCAGCTTGGAAGAGAACACTGAAGCTTTCTTT	CDSSLEENTEAFF
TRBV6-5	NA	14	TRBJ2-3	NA	TGTGCCAGCAGTTACGGCGGACGCACAGATACGCAGTATTTT	CASSYGGRTDTQYF
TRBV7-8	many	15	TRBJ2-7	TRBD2	TGTGCCAGCAGCTTTAAGCGGGGGAAGTCCTACGAGCAGTACTTC	CASSFKRGKSYEQYF
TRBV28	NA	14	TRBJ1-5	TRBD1	TGTGCCAGCACCCTGGGACAGGGGGGTCAGCCCCAGCATTTT	CASTLGQGGQPQHF
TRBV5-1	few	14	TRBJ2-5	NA	TGCGCCAGCAGCTCCTCTGACAGCCAAGAGACCCAGTACTTC	CASSSSDSQETQYF
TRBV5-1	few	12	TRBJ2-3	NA	TGCGCCAGCAGCTCGGCGGGGTCGACGCAGTATTTT	CASSSAGSTQYF
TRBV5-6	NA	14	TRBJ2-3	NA	TGTGCCAGCAGTCATTGGAGGGGGGAAGATACGCAGTATTTT	CASSHWRGEDTQYF
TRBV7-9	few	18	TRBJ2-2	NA	TGTGCCAGCAGCTTAGAAGAGTACGTCCCAGAGAGCACCGGGGAGCTGTTTTTT	CASSLEEYVPESTGELFF
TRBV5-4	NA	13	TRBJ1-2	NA	TGTGCCAGCAGCTCTGTGGGGCAGGATGGCTACACCTTC	CASSSVGQDGYTF
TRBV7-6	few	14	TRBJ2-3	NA	TGTGCCAGCAGCTTAGCGGGGTGGAATAGGGTTCTGTATTTT	CASSLAGWNRVLYF
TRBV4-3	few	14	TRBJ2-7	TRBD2	TGCGCCAGCAGCCAAGCGGATAGCGGGGTCAAGCAGTACTTC	CASSQADSGVKQYF